This T cell receptor beta chain was captured in a study of blood T cell repertoires in COVID-19. Turning to the study itself: Samples came from the United States, Italy and Spain, spanning acute and convalescent COVID-19.

This CDR3 is built from 19 residues. Germline V gene sequence: CDR1 SGHTA, CDR2 FQGNSA. V was clipped by 1 base and J by 3 bases; unmatched bases: 12. The method was immunoSEQ multiplex PCR; TCRdb's version includes in-frame clones alone and lacks a portion of them. This table has around 63,000 clones, roughly 88% appearing once. Sequencing was performed on peripheral blood. The chain is built from TRBV7-2 and TRBJ2-7; TRBD2 matches 13 bases. The TCR sequence derives from a woman over 75 with active COVID-19. CDR3 bases: TGTGCCAGCAGCTTAGTGGGAAGACTAGCGGGGGGTTCTTACTACGAGCAGTACTTC. As protein: CASSLVGRLAGGSYYEQYF.